This T cell receptor (beta chain) appears in the sequencing data of a study of blood T cells in healthy people across ages. This clonotype was seen a handful of times. In germline, CDR1 is KGHDR, CDR2 SFDVKD. V gave up 4 bases and J gave up 0 bases, with 9 bases separating them. The CDR3 totals 14 residues. Together with a sample-barcoded 5' primer, a J-beta primer mix was included in a second PCR lasting about 7 to 12 cycles. TCRdb reprocessed the 5' RACE reads with MiXCR, giving one entry per CDR3 protein. The sample records over 700,000 distinct CDR3 sequences, approximately 25% being singletons. These data also featured in a second study, about T cells of mothers and their children. That source adds: Donors were three healthy Caucasian mothers and their six children. Added by the second PCR's M1S primer were sample barcodes and 2-4 random nucleotides. Mothers yielded over 8 million CDR3 reads, children several million each. Detection yielded no persistent microchimeric T cell clones.

V is TRBV24-1 and J is TRBJ2-7; D is perhaps TRBD2 (6 bases). Material: blood. The clonotype comes from a boy between 10 and 17 years old in good health. The CDR3 DNA sequence: TGTGCCACCAGTGAAGCGGGTAGCTCCTACGAGCAGTACTTC. It is translated as CATSEAGSSYEQYF.